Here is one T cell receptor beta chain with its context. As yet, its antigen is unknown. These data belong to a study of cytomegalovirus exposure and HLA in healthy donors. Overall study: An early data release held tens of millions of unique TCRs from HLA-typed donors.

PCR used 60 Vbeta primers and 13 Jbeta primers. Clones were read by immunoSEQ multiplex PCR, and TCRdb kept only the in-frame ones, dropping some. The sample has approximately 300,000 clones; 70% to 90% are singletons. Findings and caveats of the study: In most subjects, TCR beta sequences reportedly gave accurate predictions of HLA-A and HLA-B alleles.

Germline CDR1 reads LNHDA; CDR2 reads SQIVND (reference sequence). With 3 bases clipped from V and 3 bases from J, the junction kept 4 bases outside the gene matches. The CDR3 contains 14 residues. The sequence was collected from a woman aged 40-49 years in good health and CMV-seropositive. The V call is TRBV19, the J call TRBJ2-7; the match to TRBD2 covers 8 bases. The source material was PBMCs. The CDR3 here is CASSMREADYEQYF. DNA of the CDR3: TGTGCCAGTAGTATGCGGGAGGCCGACTACGAGCAGTACTTC.